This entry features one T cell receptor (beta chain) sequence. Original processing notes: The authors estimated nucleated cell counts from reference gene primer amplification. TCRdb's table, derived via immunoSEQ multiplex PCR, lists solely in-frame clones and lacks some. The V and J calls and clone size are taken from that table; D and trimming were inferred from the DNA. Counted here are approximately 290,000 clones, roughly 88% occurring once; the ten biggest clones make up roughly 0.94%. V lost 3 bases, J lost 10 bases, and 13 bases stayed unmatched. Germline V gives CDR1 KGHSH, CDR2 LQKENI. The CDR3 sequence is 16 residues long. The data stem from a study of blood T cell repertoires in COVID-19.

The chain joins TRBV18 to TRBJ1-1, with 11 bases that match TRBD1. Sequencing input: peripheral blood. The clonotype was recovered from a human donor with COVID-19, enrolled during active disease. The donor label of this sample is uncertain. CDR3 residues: CASSPADRGLLLGAFF. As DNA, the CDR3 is TGTGCCAGCTCACCGGCGGACAGGGGGCTCCTCTTGGGAGCTTTCTTT.